This TCR beta chain derives from a study of blood T cells in healthy people across ages. Approximately 10 milliliters of peripheral blood were drawn from each donor into EDTA-treated tubes. A note on this clonotype: Its target is unknown. A much larger clone differs from this one at a single base, so this may be a read error.

Study observations and caveats: A strong correlation was found between TCR beta diversity and the percentage of naive T cells.

Next came a second PCR, run for about 7 to 12 cycles, which used a sample-barcoded 5' primer along with a J-beta primer mix. A template-switch adaptor with 12 random nucleotides tagged each cDNA molecule. TCRdb reanalysed the 5' RACE reads using MiXCR and keeps one entry per CDR3 protein. This table holds some 1.8 million distinct CDR3 sequences, about 39% found once. CDR3 length equals 13 residues. CDR1 MNHNS and CDR2 SASEGT come from the germline V gene. V shed 11 bases and J shed 7 bases, with 18 bases lying between them. The V and J genes are TRBV6-1 and TRBJ2-1, with a weak D call TRBD2 (6 bases). Material: blood. The receptor's source is a human donor in good health. This chain's CDR3 is CACTVEGMNEQFF. In DNA, the CDR3 is TGTGCCTGCACCGTGGAGGGGATGAATGAGCAGTTCTTC.